The source of this T cell receptor beta chain is a study of blood T cells in healthy people across ages (dated by TCRdb to about 2015). Some background on the complete study: Template switching captured roughly one uniquely barcoded TCR beta cDNA molecule per two T cells in model experiments. The study measured age-related changes in TCR beta repertoire diversity using deep sequencing normalized with unique cDNA molecular identifiers. The donors were split into four age groups: young (average around 17 years), middle-aged (roughly 40), aged (roughly 65) and long-lived (roughly 88). Using the same blood draw, the study looked at two additional independent replicas of 1 million unique cDNA reads for two donors, one aged 18 to 30 and the other aged 80 or older.

Broad study findings and their caveats: Bulk unsorted PBMC profiling prevented conclusive comparison of naive and antigen-experienced compartments. Total diversity estimates from one million sequenced T cells were considered lower bounds and underestimates. Observed TCR beta diversity per million T cells fell roughly linearly with age, and a significant reduction was already apparent by age around 36. Because the CMV infection status of the donors was unknown, age-related changes in expanded clonotypes may potentially have been confounded. There was a strong correlation between observed TCR beta diversity and the percentage of naive T cells measured by flow cytometry. The long-lived group showed more naive CD4+ T cells, fewer expanded clones and increased TCR diversity than the aged group, suggesting age selection.

Donors were around 37 systemically healthy Caucasian individuals from Russia aged 6 to 90 years. Approximately 10 milliliters of peripheral blood were collected from each donor into EDTA-treated Vacutainer tubes. Ficoll-Paque density-gradient centrifugation was used to isolate PBMCs, with at least 6 million obtained per sample. Total RNA was extracted from PBMCs with Trizol reagent, with at least 6 micrograms obtained per sample. The percentages of naive CD45RAhigh/CD27high T cells were determined by flow cytometry on a PBMC aliquot from every donor. This clonotype has only a few counts. Its antigen is still unknown. Per-nucleotide qualities are absent, and no much larger clonotype sits a single base away. Receptors were amplified or captured by 5' RACE. This sample was sequenced with an Illumina HiSeq 2500. A second PCR of 7 to 11 cycles was run with a J-beta primer mix and a sample-barcoded 5' primer. Each TCR beta cDNA molecule received a unique molecular identifier from a template-switch 5' adaptor carrying 12 random nucleotides. Each sample yielded at least 2.5 million CDR3-containing paired-end reads. All of the RNA was converted into first-strand cDNA using the Mint cDNA synthesis kit, with a TRBC-specific oligonucleotide serving as the primer. Following uracil-DNA glycosylase treatment, a first 18-cycle PCR with universal primers M1SS and BC2_uni_R was performed on all cDNA. The published analysis was carried out like this. Normalization of each sample was performed by random selection of 1 million high-quality reads, each carrying a distinct molecular identifier. Instead of being binned into consensus sequences, reads that shared molecular identifiers were thrown out. CDR3 identification, clonotype clustering and error correction used MiTCR with a Q25 quality threshold and the strictest error-elimination algorithm. A nonparametric unseen species model with Euler transformation was used to estimate a lower bound on total TCR beta diversity. Using fastp at Q25 and MiXCR, TCRdb reprocessed the public reads and kept productive beta chains. Here each entry gathers all rows of one CDR3 protein and keeps the most common genes and DNA. These V and J calls derive from TCRdb rather than the authors' analysis. In all, the sample holds some 760,000 distinct CDR3 sequences, and around 25% of those were seen once. In total, the top ten clones hold more than 8% of the sample.

The same data also contributed to another study, on T cells of mothers and their children. The second study also describes: The donors were nine systemically healthy Caucasian individuals, made up of three mothers and their six children. cDNA synthesis consumed the entire amount of extracted RNA, loaded at roughly 1.5 ug RNA in each 15 ul reaction. In the second PCR, sample barcodes and 2-4 random nucleotides were introduced via the M1S primer. More than 9.5 million TCR beta CDR3 reads were obtained from each mother, and some 3.3 million reads were obtained from each child. In both related and unrelated pairs, thymic selection shapes the output of TCR recombination in a similar way, with inherited differences having only a minor effect. Normalized repertoire overlap was always found to be slightly, but never significantly, higher in related mother-child pairs than in unrelated mother-child pairs. Persistent microchimeric T cell clones were not detected, at a sensitivity of about 100 clones per million clonotypes. To look for features that set related mother-child pairs apart from unrelated individuals, the researchers ran deep NGS to compare the TCR beta repertoires of mothers and children. Mothers averaged roughly 40 +/- 4 years of age and children averaged about 10 +/- 4 years. After adapter ligation was performed with NEBNext reagents, the libraries were sequenced on an Illumina HiSeq 2000 with 100+100 nt paired-end reads. To prevent cross-contamination, the mother and child libraries were prepared a month apart and were sequenced in separate runs. Each donor had between roughly 450,000 and 2,300,000 distinct TCR beta clonotypes identified. Naive TCR beta clonotypes were estimated from low-frequency clonotypes matched to each donor's FACS-determined naive share, without sorting.

This TCR came from a boy aged 10-17 years in good health. The sequencing input was blood.

CDR3 protein: CSADSREGPEAFF. The nucleotide sequence reads as follows: TGCAGTGCCGATTCACGGGAGGGCCCTGAAGCTTTCTTT. This receptor chain uses TRBV20-1 and TRBJ1-1, with no D gene named confidently. The germline V gene (reference sequence) sets CDR1 to DFQATT and CDR2 to SNEGSKA. V is reduced by 6 bases and J by 6 bases, leaving a spacing of 17 bases between them. The CDR3, cysteine through phenylalanine, is 13 amino acids long. Only the CDR3 region is kept as DNA, spanning 39 bases read in frame from base 1.